This T cell receptor (beta chain) was retrieved from a study of glioma-infiltrating T cells. Study information: Presurgical dexamethasone in glioma patients lasted six or fewer days.

TCR alpha and beta CDR3 regions were amplified from RNA using iRepertoire nested multiplex PCR. TCRdb processed the multiplex PCR reads anew with MiXCR; each CDR3 protein has one entry. Of around 350,000 distinct CDR3 sequences in the sample, around 45% are singletons; the top ten hold more than 10%. General study results and limits: Non-neoplastic patients had below-expected tissue-blood divergence, while all gliomas exceeded expectation.

With regard to this clonotype: Antigen: not known. A read error may be the cause here, since a much bigger clone is one base away.

The sample taken for sequencing was glioma tissue, nonneoplastic brain tissue, or PBMCs (not recorded which). The clonotype comes from a human donor with low-grade glioma or glioblastoma, undergoing nonglioma brain surgery, or in good health (not recorded which).

CDR3 amino acids: CASMRIGQGYYTF. As DNA, the CDR3 is TGTGCCAGCATGCGAATAGGACAGGGGTACTACACCTTC. This chain links TRBV6-1 with TRBJ1-2; TRBD1 agrees at 9 bases. Germline CDR1 MNHNS, CDR2 SASEGT. The V gene end was trimmed by 7 bases and the J gene end by 10 bases; junction bases not matched to a gene: 10. This CDR3 contains 13 residues.